These T cell receptor beta chains were read from a single sample in a study of OX40 agonist ivuxolimab in advanced cancers. Assay used: immunoSEQ multiplex PCR; TCRdb lists only in-frame clones, some missing. The sample includes around 38,000 clones, approximately 86% seen only once; the top ten take roughly 12%. This material consisted of CD4+ or CD8+ T cells sorted from blood, taken in a trial of the OX40 agonist ivuxolimab. These receptors were taken from an adult with an advanced solid tumor such as melanoma, head and neck, liver or kidney cancer. CDR3s include the opening cysteine and the closing phenylalanine or tryptophan. The order of the fields is CDR3 DNA, CDR3 protein, V gene, clone size, D gene, J gene. The D gene is left open where the match is weak. Clone sizes are given selectively: once, few, many, or a class where the clone is expanded.

TGTGCCAGCAGCGTCTCCGGGACAGACGAAGATACGCAGTATTTT | CASSVSGTDEDTQYF | TRBV9 | few | TRBD1 | TRBJ2-3
TGCGCCAGCAGCCAGGATCTGCGAGGAGGGAACTACGAGCAGTACTTC | CASSQDLRGGNYEQYF | TRBV4-3 | few | . | TRBJ2-7
TGTGCCAGCACCTGGGACAGGGGCAATTCACCCCTCCACTTT | CASTWDRGNSPLHF | TRBV27 | . | TRBD1 | TRBJ1-6
TGTGCCAGCAGGGACAGGGAACACTATGGCTACACCTTC | CASRDREHYGYTF | TRBV27 | . | TRBD1 | TRBJ1-2
TGCGCCAGCAGCCAAGGAACTAGCTACGAGCAGTACTTC | CASSQGTSYEQYF | TRBV4-3 | . | . | TRBJ2-7
TGTGCCAGCAGGCAACTCCCTTGGCAGGGGGGGAGCAATCAGCCCCAGCATTTT | CASRQLPWQGGSNQPQHF | TRBV28 | . | TRBD1 | TRBJ1-5
TGTGCCAGCAGTGCATTAGGGGCCAGGGATGAGCAGTTCTTC | CASSALGARDEQFF | TRBV9 | . | . | TRBJ2-1
TGTGCCAGTAGTGCACGGGACAGGGGCAATCAGCCCCAGCATTTT | CASSARDRGNQPQHF | TRBV19 | once | TRBD1 | TRBJ1-5
TGTGCCAGCAGTTATACGGGGGGGGCTGAAGCTTTCTTT | CASSYTGGAEAFF | TRBV6-5 | . | . | TRBJ1-1
TGTGCCAGCAGTTACGGACTAGCGGGGAGTATTAGCACAGATACGCAGTATTTT | CASSYGLAGSISTDTQYF | TRBV7-4 | . | TRBD2 | TRBJ2-3
TGTGCCAGCAGCCCTATAACAGGGCGTAACTACGAGCAGTACTTC | CASSPITGRNYEQYF | TRBV7-8 | . | . | TRBJ2-7
TGTGCCAGCAGTAAGACTAGCGGGGGGGCAGATACGCAGTATTTT | CASSKTSGGADTQYF | TRBV27 | . | TRBD2 | TRBJ2-3
TGTGCCAGCAGTTACACACCTTCGGGGTCCTACGAGCAGTACTTC | CASSYTPSGSYEQYF | TRBV7-9 | . | . | TRBJ2-7
TGTGCCAGCAGTTATGGGGCTTGGGGGAATGAGCAGTTCTTC | CASSYGAWGNEQFF | TRBV6-5 | . | . | TRBJ2-1
TGCGCCAGCACCCTATCTGGACCGGTAACGGGCTACACCTTC | CASTLSGPVTGYTF | TRBV5-1 | . | . | TRBJ1-2
TGTGCTAGCAGCCCCTCGACAGGGAATGGCGAGCAGTACTTC | CASSPSTGNGEQYF | TRBV7-7 | few | TRBD1 | TRBJ2-7
TGTGCCAGCAGCGTAGGCGGAGGAAGCGGAGCTTACAATGAGCAGTTCTTC | CASSVGGGSGAYNEQFF | TRBV9 | few | . | TRBJ2-1
TGTGCCAGCAGCACCCGGACTAGCGGGAAGGTAGGGGATGAGCAGTTCTTC | CASSTRTSGKVGDEQFF | TRBV27 | . | TRBD2 | TRBJ2-1
TGTGCCAGCAGTGATGGAGTAGGGCTGGCCCAGTACTTC | CASSDGVGLAQYF | TRBV6-1 | . | . | TRBJ2-5
TGTGCCAGCAGTTTATCGAGGGCTAGCGGGAGGGTGTTCTTC | CASSLSRASGRVFF | TRBV27 | once | TRBD2 | TRBJ2-1
TGTGCCAGCAGTCCCCGAGCCTTGGACAGGGTAGGGACCGGGGAGCTGTTTTTT | CASSPRALDRVGTGELFF | TRBV27 | . | TRBD1 | TRBJ2-2
TGCGCCAGCAGCTTCCGGGACACTTACACTGAAGCTTTCTTT | CASSFRDTYTEAFF | TRBV5-1 | . | . | TRBJ1-1
TGTGCCAGCAGCTTGGGACACCCTAATGGGCAGTTCTTC | CASSLGHPNGQFF | TRBV9 | . | . | TRBJ2-1
TGTGCCAGCAGTGAAGGGCTCCTCGATGGCTACACCTTC | CASSEGLLDGYTF | TRBV6-5 | . | . | TRBJ1-2
TGCGCCAGCAGGACAGGGGCATTATACGAGCAGTACTTC | CASRTGALYEQYF | TRBV10-2 | . | TRBD1 | TRBJ2-7
TGTGCCAGCAGTCTGACTCTCGGGCTCCCCTACGAGCAGTACTTC | CASSLTLGLPYEQYF | TRBV28 | once | . | TRBJ2-7
TGTGCCAGCAGCTTGGAGGCGGCAGGGGGGACCGGGGAGCTGTTTTTT | CASSLEAAGGTGELFF | TRBV5-6 | . | . | TRBJ2-2
TGTGCTAGTGGTCCGGGACCGATCTCCTACAATGAGCAGTTCTTC | CASGPGPISYNEQFF | TRBV12-5 | few | . | TRBJ2-1
TGTGCCCTCAGACCTGGTAATTCACCCCTCCACTTT | CALRPGNSPLHF | TRBV30 | . | . | TRBJ1-6
TGTGCCAGCCAGCCCGGCCCGGGGGGGCCCCGTCAGCCCCAGCATTTT | CASQPGPGGPRQPQHF | TRBV5-6 | . | . | TRBJ1-5
TGTGCCAGCAGCCTGCGCGTGAGCACAGATACGCAGTATTTT | CASSLRVSTDTQYF | TRBV7-9 | . | . | TRBJ2-3
TGCGCCAGCAGCCCACAGGGCCGCGGCGCAGATACGCAGTATTTT | CASSPQGRGADTQYF | TRBV5-1 | . | . | TRBJ2-3
TGTGCCAGCAGTTTCGACGGGCCCTATAGGAATGAGCAGTTCTTC | CASSFDGPYRNEQFF | TRBV27 | once | . | TRBJ2-1
TGTGCCAGCACTAGAACACCAGGGGGTCGAGGTGAAAAACTGTTTTTT | CASTRTPGGRGEKLFF | TRBV6-6 | . | TRBD1 | TRBJ1-4
TGTGCCAGCAGCTTAGGAGGGTTGTACCAAGAGACCCAGTACTTC | CASSLGGLYQETQYF | TRBV7-9 | . | . | TRBJ2-5
TGTGCCAGCAGCAAAGGCGGACAGGGTTATGGCTACACCTTC | CASSKGGQGYGYTF | TRBV11-2 | large | TRBD1 | TRBJ1-2
TGTGCCAGCAGCTTAGATTTGGGAGGGGTAGGAGGCTACACCTTC | CASSLDLGGVGGYTF | TRBV11-3 | . | . | TRBJ1-2
TGCGCCAGCAGCCAGCAGTTTTCAAATTCACCCCTCCACTTT | CASSQQFSNSPLHF | TRBV4-1 | few | . | TRBJ1-6
TGTGCCAGCAGCGTAGGCGGAGGGAGTCAAGAGACCCAGTACTTC | CASSVGGGSQETQYF | TRBV9 | . | . | TRBJ2-5
TGTGCCAGCAGCCCTTTTGGGGGTGGCAATCAGCCCCAGCATTTT | CASSPFGGGNQPQHF | TRBV11-2 | . | . | TRBJ1-5
TGCGCCAGCAGCCGGAGCGGATCCTACAATGAGCAGTTCTTC | CASSRSGSYNEQFF | TRBV4-1 | . | . | TRBJ2-1
TGTGCCAGCAGCACAGACTTTAGCGGGGGGGAATACAATGAGCAGTTCTTC | CASSTDFSGGEYNEQFF | TRBV13 | . | TRBD2 | TRBJ2-1
TGTGCCAGCAAGCTCCGAGGGGTTGGCACTGAAGCTTTCTTT | CASKLRGVGTEAFF | TRBV28 | . | . | TRBJ1-1
TGTGCCAGCAGCGAGGGCCACAAAGATACGCAGTATTTT | CASSEGHKDTQYF | TRBV9 | . | . | TRBJ2-3
TGCGCCAGCAGCCAAGAACGGGAGTATGGGCCCCAGCATTTT | CASSQEREYGPQHF | TRBV4-1 | large | . | TRBJ1-5
TGTGCCAGCAGTTTGCCGCCAGGCGGGGAGCAGTTCTTC | CASSLPPGGEQFF | TRBV28 | . | . | TRBJ2-1
TGCGCCAGCAGCCAACAGACAGGGTCGAGGCAGCCCCAGCATTTT | CASSQQTGSRQPQHF | TRBV4-1 | . | TRBD1 | TRBJ1-5
TGCGCCAGCAGCCAACGTCCGGGACCGCCGGACGGCGAGCAGTACTTC | CASSQRPGPPDGEQYF | TRBV4-1 | . | . | TRBJ2-7
TGCGCCAGCACCGGCCTTAGTTCTGAGCAGTACTTC | CASTGLSSEQYF | TRBV5-1 | . | . | TRBJ2-7
TGTGCCAGCAGTTTATCGCCAGGGAGCTACGAGCAGTACTTC | CASSLSPGSYEQYF | TRBV27 | . | . | TRBJ2-7
TGTGCCAGCATTCGGACCTACGAGCAGTACTTC | CASIRTYEQYF | TRBV2 | . | . | TRBJ2-7
TGTGCCAGCAGCTCCTCAGAGGGGCAGTTCTTC | CASSSSEGQFF | TRBV7-9 | medium-sized | . | TRBJ2-1
TGTGCCAGCAGCGGCGGCGGGACCCTCACAGATACGCAGTATTTT | CASSGGGTLTDTQYF | TRBV9 | . | . | TRBJ2-3
TGTGCCAGCAGCTTTTCCCCCCGGGTGGGCGGTCATTCACCCCTCCACTTT | CASSFSPRVGGHSPLHF | TRBV11-2 | few | . | TRBJ1-6
TGTGCTAGTGATCCTGGGGCAAAAGCTTTCTTT | CASDPGAKAFF | TRBV12-5 | . | . | TRBJ1-1
TGTGCCAGCAGTCTAACGGTGGCAGACCAAGAGACCCAGTACTTC | CASSLTVADQETQYF | TRBV27 | . | . | TRBJ2-5
TGTGCCAGCAGCCTCGTGGTGGGGGTCAATGAGCAGTTCTTC | CASSLVVGVNEQFF | TRBV7-9 | . | . | TRBJ2-1